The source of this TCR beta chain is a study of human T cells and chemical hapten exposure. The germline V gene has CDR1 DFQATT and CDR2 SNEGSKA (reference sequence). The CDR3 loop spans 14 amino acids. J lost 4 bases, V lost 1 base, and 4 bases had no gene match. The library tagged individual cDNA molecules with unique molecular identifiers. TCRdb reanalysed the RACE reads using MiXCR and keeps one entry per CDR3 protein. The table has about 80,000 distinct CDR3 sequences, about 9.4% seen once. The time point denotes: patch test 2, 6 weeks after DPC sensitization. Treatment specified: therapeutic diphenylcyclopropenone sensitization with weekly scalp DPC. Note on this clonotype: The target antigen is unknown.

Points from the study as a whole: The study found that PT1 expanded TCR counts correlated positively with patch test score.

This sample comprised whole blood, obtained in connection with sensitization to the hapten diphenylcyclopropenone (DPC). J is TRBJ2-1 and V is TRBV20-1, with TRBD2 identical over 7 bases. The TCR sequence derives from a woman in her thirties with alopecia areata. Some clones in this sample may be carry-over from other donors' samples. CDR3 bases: TGCAGTGCTAGAGGTCCCGGGGGGTACAATGAGCAGTTCTTC. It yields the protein CSARGPGGYNEQFF.